Sequencing of this TCR beta chain was carried out in a study of monozygotic twins with inflammatory bowel disease. TCRdb re-analyzed the 5' RACE reads; it lists each CDR3 protein once, without DNA. The sample has roughly 140,000 distinct CDR3 sequences. The sequencing input was blood. The source is a human donor with ulcerative colitis or Crohn's disease, or a healthy co-twin of an affected twin (not recorded which).

CDR3 sequence reads: CASKTGHVGPEAFF. The chain links TRBV11-1 to TRBJ1-1; TCRdb calls TRBD1, which cannot be checked without DNA. This CDR3 contains 14 residues. The germline CDR1 and CDR2 sequences are SGHAT and FQDESV (reference sequence).